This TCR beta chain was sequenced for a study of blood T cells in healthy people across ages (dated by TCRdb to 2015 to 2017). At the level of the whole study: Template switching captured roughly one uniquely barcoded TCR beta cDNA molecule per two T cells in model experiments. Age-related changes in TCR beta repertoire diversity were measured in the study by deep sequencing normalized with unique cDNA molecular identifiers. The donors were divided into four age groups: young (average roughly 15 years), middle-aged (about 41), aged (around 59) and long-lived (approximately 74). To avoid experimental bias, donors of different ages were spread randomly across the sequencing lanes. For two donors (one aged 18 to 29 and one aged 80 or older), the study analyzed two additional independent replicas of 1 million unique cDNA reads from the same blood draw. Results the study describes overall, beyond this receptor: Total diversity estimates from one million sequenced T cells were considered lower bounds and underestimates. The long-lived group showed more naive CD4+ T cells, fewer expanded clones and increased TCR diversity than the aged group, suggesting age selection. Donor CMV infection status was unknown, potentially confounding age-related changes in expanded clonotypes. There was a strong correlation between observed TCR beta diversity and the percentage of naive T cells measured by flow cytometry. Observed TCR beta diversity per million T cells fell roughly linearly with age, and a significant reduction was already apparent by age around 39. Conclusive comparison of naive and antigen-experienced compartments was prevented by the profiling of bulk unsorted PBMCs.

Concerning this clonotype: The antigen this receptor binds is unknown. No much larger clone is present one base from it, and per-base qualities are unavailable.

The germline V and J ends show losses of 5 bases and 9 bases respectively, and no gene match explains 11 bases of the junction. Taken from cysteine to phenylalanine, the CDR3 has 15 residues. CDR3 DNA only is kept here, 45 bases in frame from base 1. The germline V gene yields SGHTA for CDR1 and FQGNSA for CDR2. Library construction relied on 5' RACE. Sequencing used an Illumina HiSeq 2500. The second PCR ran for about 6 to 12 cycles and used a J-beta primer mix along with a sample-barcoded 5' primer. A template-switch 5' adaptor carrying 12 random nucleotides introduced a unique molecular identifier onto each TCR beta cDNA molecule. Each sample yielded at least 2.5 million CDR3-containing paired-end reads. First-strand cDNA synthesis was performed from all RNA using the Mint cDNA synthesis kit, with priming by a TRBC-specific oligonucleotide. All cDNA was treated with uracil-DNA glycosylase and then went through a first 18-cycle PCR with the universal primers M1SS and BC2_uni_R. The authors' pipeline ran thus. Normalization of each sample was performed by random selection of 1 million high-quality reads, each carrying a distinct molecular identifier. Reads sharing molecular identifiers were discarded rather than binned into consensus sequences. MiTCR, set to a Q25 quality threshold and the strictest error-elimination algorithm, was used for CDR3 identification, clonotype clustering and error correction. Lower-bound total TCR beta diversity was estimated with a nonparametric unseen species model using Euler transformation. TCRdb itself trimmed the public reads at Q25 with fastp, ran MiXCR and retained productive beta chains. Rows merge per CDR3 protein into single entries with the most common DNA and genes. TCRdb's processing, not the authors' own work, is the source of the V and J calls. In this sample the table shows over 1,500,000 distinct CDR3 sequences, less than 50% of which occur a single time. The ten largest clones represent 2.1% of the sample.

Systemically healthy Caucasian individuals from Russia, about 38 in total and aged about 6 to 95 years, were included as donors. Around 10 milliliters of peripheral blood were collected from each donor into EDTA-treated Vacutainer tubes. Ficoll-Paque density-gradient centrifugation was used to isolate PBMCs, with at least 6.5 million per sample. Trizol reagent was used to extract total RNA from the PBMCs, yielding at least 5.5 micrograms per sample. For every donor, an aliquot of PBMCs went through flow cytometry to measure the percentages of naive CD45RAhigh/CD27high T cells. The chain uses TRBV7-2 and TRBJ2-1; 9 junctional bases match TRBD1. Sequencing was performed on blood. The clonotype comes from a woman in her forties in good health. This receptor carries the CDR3 CASSAMGQGVGEQFF. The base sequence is TGTGCCAGCAGCGCAATGGGACAGGGAGTCGGTGAGCAGTTCTTC.